This TCR beta chain was documented in a study of cytomegalovirus exposure and HLA in healthy donors. Study details: Within the Caucasian-associated ancestry cluster were around 81% of the approximately 400 genotyped donors. Study results and caveats: A cluster of highly shared sequence variants was likely a sequencing artifact. According to reports, the classifier identified cytomegalovirus status with high specificity and sensitivity.

The primer mix had 60 Vbeta and 13 Jbeta primers. Only in-frame clones appear in the TCRdb table, and some are missing; sequencing was by immunoSEQ multiplex PCR. Of more than 150,000 clones detected, roughly 85% appear once; the ten largest clones hold roughly 2.4%. Germline V gives CDR1 SGDLS, CDR2 YYNGEE. CDR3 length equals 15 residues. The junction had 5 bases not matched to a gene; V was cut back by 0 bases and J by 4 bases. Details on this clone: What it binds is unknown.

The sample consisted of PBMCs. The chain carries TRBV9 and TRBJ2-3, with 7 bases fitting TRBD2. This TCR was recovered from a woman aged 18 to 35 in good health and CMV-seronegative. DNA for the CDR3: TGTGCCAGCAGCGTAGCGTCGGGAGGAGCAGATACGCAGTATTTT. This translates into CASSVASGGADTQYF.